Listed below are T cell receptor beta chains from one sample, sequenced in a study of cytomegalovirus exposure and HLA in healthy donors. Profiled with immunoSEQ multiplex PCR; TCRdb holds only in-frame clones, not every one. The sample has under 100,000 clones; around 80% are singletons. The source material was PBMCs. These receptors all come from a man in his thirties or forties in good health and CMV-seronegative. CDR3s include the opening cysteine and the closing phenylalanine or tryptophan. A D gene is named only where the DNA matches it firmly. Size tells how often a clone was seen (once, few, many) or the class of an expanded clone, and some rows leave it out.

.	TRBJ2-3	TRBV18	TRBD2	CASSPRVGGAGADTQYF	TGTGCCAGCTCACCACGCGTCGGGGGGGCCGGGGCAGATACGCAGTATTTT
.	TRBJ2-1	TRBV15	.	CATLPKGTSSYNEQFF	TGTGCCACCCTGCCCAAAGGTACTAGCTCCTACAATGAGCAGTTCTTC
few	TRBJ2-7	TRBV28	.	CASSLIGAYEQYF	TGTGCCAGCAGTTTAATTGGAGCCTACGAGCAGTACTTC
.	TRBJ2-2	TRBV30	TRBD1	CAWRRQGANTGELFF	TGTGCCTGGAGGAGACAGGGGGCGAACACCGGGGAGCTGTTTTTT
.	TRBJ1-1	TRBV12-5	.	CASGLPRRGMNTEAFF	TGTGCTAGTGGTTTGCCCCGAAGGGGAATGAACACTGAAGCTTTCTTT
.	TRBJ1-2	TRBV27	TRBD1	CASLGTDSNYGYTF	TGTGCCAGCCTTGGGACAGACTCTAACTATGGCTACACCTTC
.	TRBJ1-5	TRBV5-1	.	CASSPQAGGQPQHF	TGCGCCAGCAGCCCCCAGGCGGGGGGTCAGCCCCAGCATTTT
.	TRBJ1-2	TRBV11-2	.	CASSLTENYGYTF	TGTGCCAGCAGCTTAACCGAGAACTATGGCTACACCTTC
.	TRBJ2-7	TRBV27	.	CASKSVLSSEQYF	TGTGCCAGCAAGTCCGTCCTCTCGAGCGAGCAGTACTTC
.	TRBJ2-1	TRBV28	TRBD2	CASTRGTSGSNEQFF	TGTGCCAGCACGAGGGGGACTAGCGGCTCCAATGAGCAGTTCTTC
.	TRBJ1-2	TRBV14	.	CASSISAAGGYTF	TGTGCCAGCAGTATATCGGCCGCGGGCGGCTACACCTTC
.	TRBJ2-2	TRBV27	.	CASKKMGQTTGELFF	TGTGCCAGCAAAAAGATGGGGCAAACAACCGGGGAGCTGTTTTTT
once	TRBJ2-1	TRBV25-1	.	CASSYGYNEQFF	TGTGCCAGCAGTTACGGCTACAATGAGCAGTTCTTC
.	TRBJ2-1	TRBV7-9	TRBD1	CASSSGQKFF	TGTGCCAGCAGTTCGGGACAGAAGTTCTTC
.	TRBJ2-3	TRBV27	.	CASSRASVSSTDTQYF	TGTGCCAGCAGCAGGGCGAGCGTTTCTAGCACAGATACGCAGTATTTT
.	TRBJ2-5	TRBV28	.	CASSPPLRETQYF	TGTGCCAGCAGCCCCCCCCTCCGGGAGACCCAGTACTTC
.	TRBJ2-7	TRBV28	TRBD2	CLTSASSYEQYF	TGTCTGACTAGCGCAAGCTCCTACGAGCAGTACTTC
.	TRBJ2-5	TRBV7-9	.	CASSYSRAQETQYF	TGTGCCAGCAGCTACAGCAGGGCCCAAGAGACCCAGTACTTC
.	TRBJ1-2	TRBV7-8	.	CASSLVLTTGHDGYTF	TGTGCCAGCAGCTTAGTATTGACCACAGGGCACGATGGCTACACCTTC
.	TRBJ2-6	TRBV19	.	CASEESGSGANVLTF	TGTGCCAGTGAGGAATCGGGCTCTGGGGCCAACGTCCTGACTTTC
.	TRBJ2-1	TRBV27	.	CASSLKAVYEQFF	TGTGCCAGCAGTTTAAAGGCGGTTTATGAGCAGTTCTTC
.	TRBJ1-2	TRBV10-3	.	CAITPLQGTQGGYTF	TGTGCCATCACTCCTCTCCAGGGAACCCAAGGGGGCTACACCTTC
.	TRBJ2-7	TRBV27	TRBD2	CASRGGLAGGEQYF	TGTGCCAGCAGAGGGGGGCTAGCGGGAGGAGAGCAGTACTTC
.	TRBJ1-2	TRBV6-1	.	CASTQRRGGDYGYTF	TGTGCCAGCACCCAAAGGAGGGGTGGGGACTATGGCTACACCTTC
.	TRBJ2-1	TRBV14	TRBD2	CASSQVRGGLAGGPKVNEQFF	TGTGCCAGCAGCCAAGTTAGGGGGGGCCTAGCGGGAGGGCCTAAGGTCAATGAGCAGTTCTTC
.	TRBJ2-5	TRBV6-1	TRBD2	CASSDRGGRETQYF	TGTGCCAGCAGTGACCGGGGGGGGCGGGAGACCCAGTACTTC
.	TRBJ2-5	TRBV6-6	TRBD2	CASSRLAGGGQETQYF	TGTGCCAGCAGTAGACTAGCGGGAGGGGGACAAGAGACCCAGTACTTC
.	TRBJ2-5	TRBV29-1	.	CSGRAGPQETQYF	TGCAGCGGCCGAGCAGGGCCCCAAGAGACCCAGTACTTC
.	TRBJ2-1	TRBV30	.	CAWNLLGRGKEQFF	TGTGCCTGGAACCTTCTCGGAAGGGGCAAAGAGCAGTTCTTC
.	TRBJ1-3	TRBV7-2	TRBD1	CASSLGQPGNTIYF	TGTGCCAGCAGCTTGGGACAGCCTGGAAACACCATATATTTT
.	TRBJ2-5	TRBV5-8	.	CASSFSGQGAKETQYF	.
.	TRBJ1-1	TRBV7-7	.	CASSLLWNTEAFF	TGTGCTAGCAGCTTACTTTGGAACACTGAAGCTTTCTTT
.	TRBJ2-7	TRBV4-2	.	CASSQDWGDKSYEQYF	TGTGCCAGCAGCCAAGATTGGGGGGATAAATCCTACGAGCAGTACTTC
.	TRBJ2-7	TRBV5-1	.	CASSLPNSYEQYF	TGCGCCAGCAGCTTACCCAACAGCTACGAGCAGTACTTC
.	TRBJ2-2	TRBV4-2	.	CASSPPRSTGELFF	TGTGCCAGCAGCCCCCCCAGGTCCACCGGGGAGCTGTTTTTT
.	TRBJ1-2	TRBV7-9	.	CASSFSGDGYTF	TGTGCCAGCAGCTTTTCGGGAGACGGCTACACCTTC
few	TRBJ2-1	TRBV27	.	CASSLGQGSYNEQFF	TGTGCCAGCAGTTTAGGGCAAGGCTCCTACAATGAGCAGTTCTTC
.	TRBJ1-2	TRBV18	.	CASSPRSGVGDGYTF	TGTGCCAGCTCACCGCGATCAGGGGTAGGTGATGGCTACACCTTC
.	TRBJ2-7	TRBV5-4	TRBD2	CASSLARTSGRFDEQYF	TGTGCCAGCAGCTTGGCCCGGACTAGCGGGAGATTCGACGAGCAGTACTTC
.	TRBJ1-2	TRBV27	.	CASSLYQGSSYGYTF	TGTGCCAGCAGTTTATACCAGGGCTCCAGCTATGGCTACACCTTC
.	TRBJ1-3	TRBV15	.	CATSRDRAEGNTIYF	TGTGCCACCAGCAGAGACAGGGCAGAAGGAAACACCATATATTTT
.	TRBJ2-1	TRBV11-3	.	CASSEIPSRYNEQFF	TGTGCCAGCAGCGAGATCCCTAGTCGCTACAATGAGCAGTTCTTC
.	TRBJ1-2	TRBV19	.	CATLGSRGQTNYGYTF	TGTGCCACCTTAGGATCCAGAGGACAGACTAACTATGGCTACACCTTC
.	TRBJ2-2	TRBV28	TRBD2	CASSFSSGRWNTGELFF	TGTGCCAGCAGTTTCTCCAGCGGGAGGTGGAACACCGGGGAGCTGTTTTTT
.	TRBJ2-1	TRBV4-1	.	CASSIEHLGDEQFF	TGCGCCAGCAGCATCGAGCATTTGGGCGATGAGCAGTTCTTC
.	TRBJ1-6	TRBV5-1	.	CASSFGGAENSPLHF	TGCGCCAGCAGCTTCGGGGGGGCAGAGAATTCACCCCTCCACTTT
once	TRBJ2-3	TRBV4-1	.	CASSQDISGVNSVTDTQYF	TGCGCCAGCAGCCAAGATATCTCGGGAGTAAATTCAGTTACAGATACGCAGTATTTT
once	TRBJ2-5	TRBV7-9	TRBD1	CASSGRSDRLQETQYF	TGTGCCAGCAGCGGACGTTCGGACAGGCTACAAGAGACCCAGTACTTC
.	TRBJ2-3	TRBV30	.	CAWRGVGSVSDTQYF	TGTGCCTGGAGGGGAGTGGGGTCGGTATCAGATACGCAGTATTTT
.	TRBJ2-2	TRBV7-9	.	CASSAAGELFF	TGTGCCAGCAGCGCAGCCGGGGAGCTGTTTTTT
.	TRBJ2-2	TRBV6-6	TRBD2	CASSPPGGQVTGELFF	TGTGCCAGCAGTCCCCCGGGGGGGCAGGTTACCGGGGAGCTGTTTTTT
.	TRBJ2-7	TRBV27	TRBD1	CASGTGISYEQYF	TGTGCCAGCGGGACAGGGATTTCGTACGAGCAGTACTTC
.	TRBJ1-2	TRBV19	TRBD1	CASSTWTGDYGYTF	TGTGCCAGTAGTACTTGGACAGGGGACTATGGCTACACCTTC
.	TRBJ2-2	TRBV5-1	.	CASSAGAGELFF	TGCGCCAGCAGCGCAGGGGCCGGGGAGCTGTTTTTT